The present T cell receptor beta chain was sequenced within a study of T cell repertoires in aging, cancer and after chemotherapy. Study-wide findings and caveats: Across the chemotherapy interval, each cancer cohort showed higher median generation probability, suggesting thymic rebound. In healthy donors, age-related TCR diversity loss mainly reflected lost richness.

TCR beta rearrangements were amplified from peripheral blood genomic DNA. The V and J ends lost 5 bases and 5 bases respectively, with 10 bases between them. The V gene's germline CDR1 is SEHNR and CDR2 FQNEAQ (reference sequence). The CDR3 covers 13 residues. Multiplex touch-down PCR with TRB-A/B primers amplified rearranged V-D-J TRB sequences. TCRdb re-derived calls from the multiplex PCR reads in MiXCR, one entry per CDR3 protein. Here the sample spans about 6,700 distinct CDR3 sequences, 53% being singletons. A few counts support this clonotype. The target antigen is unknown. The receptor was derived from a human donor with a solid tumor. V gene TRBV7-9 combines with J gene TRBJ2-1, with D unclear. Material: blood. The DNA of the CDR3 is TGTGCCAGCAGCCCGCGGCTTGACAATGAGCAGTTCTTC. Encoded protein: CASSPRLDNEQFF.